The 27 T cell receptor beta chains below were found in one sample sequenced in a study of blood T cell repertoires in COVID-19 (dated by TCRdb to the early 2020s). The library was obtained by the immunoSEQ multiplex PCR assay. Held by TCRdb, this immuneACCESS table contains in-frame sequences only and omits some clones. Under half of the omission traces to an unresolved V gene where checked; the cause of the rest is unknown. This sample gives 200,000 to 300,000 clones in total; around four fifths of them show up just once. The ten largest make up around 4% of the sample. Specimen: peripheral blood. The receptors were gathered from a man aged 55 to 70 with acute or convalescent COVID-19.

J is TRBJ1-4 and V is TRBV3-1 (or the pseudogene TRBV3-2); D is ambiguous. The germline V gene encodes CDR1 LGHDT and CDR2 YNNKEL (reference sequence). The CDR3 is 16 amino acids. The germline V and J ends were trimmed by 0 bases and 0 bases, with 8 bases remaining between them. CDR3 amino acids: CASSQDRKTTNEKLFF. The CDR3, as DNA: TGTGCCAGCAGCCAAGATCGTAAAACAACTAATGAAAAACTGTTTTTT.

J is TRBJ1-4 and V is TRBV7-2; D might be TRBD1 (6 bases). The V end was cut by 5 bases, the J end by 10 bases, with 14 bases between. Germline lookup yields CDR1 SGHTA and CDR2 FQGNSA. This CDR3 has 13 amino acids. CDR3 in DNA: TGTGCCAGCAGCAGAACAGGGAAGGGAAAACTGTTTTTT. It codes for CASSRTGKGKLFF. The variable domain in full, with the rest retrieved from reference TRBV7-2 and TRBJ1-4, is GAGVSQSPSNKVTEKGKDVELRCDPISGHTALYWYRQSLGQGLEFLIYFQGNSAPDKSGLPSDRFSAERTGGSVSTLTIQRTQQEDSAVYLCASSRTGKGKLFFGSGTQLSVL.

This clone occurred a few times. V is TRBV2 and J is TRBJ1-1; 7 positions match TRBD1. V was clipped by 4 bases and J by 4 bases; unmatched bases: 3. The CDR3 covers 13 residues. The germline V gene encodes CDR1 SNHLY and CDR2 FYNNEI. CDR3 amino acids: CASSGQGSTEAFF. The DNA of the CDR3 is TGTGCCAGCAGTGGACAGGGAAGCACTGAAGCTTTCTTT.

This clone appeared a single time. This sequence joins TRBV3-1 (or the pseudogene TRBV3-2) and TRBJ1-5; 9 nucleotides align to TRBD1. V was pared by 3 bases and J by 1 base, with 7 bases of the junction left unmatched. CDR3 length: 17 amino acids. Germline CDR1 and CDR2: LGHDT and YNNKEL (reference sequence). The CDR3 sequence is CASSHGTGFASNQPQHF. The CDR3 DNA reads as TGTGCCAGCAGCCACGGGACAGGGTTTGCGAGCAATCAGCCCCAGCATTTT.

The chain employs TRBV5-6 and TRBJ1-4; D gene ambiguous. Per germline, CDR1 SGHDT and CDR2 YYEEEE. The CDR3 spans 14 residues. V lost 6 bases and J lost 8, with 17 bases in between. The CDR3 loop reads CASTLWAREEKLFF. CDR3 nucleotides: TGTGCCAGCACCCTGTGGGCCAGAGAGGAAAAACTGTTTTTT.

CDR3 in DNA: TGTGCCAGCAGAGGACTAGCGGGGGGGTACAATGAGCAGTTCTTC. Its protein product is CASRGLAGGYNEQFF. This chain connects TRBV2 to TRBJ2-1, with 15 bases identical to TRBD2. Germline CDR1 SNHLY, CDR2 FYNNEI. V shed 6 bases, J shed 4 bases, and the junction held 1 base outside the gene matches. The CDR3 extends over 15 amino acids.

This CDR3 reads CASSFNADGDQHF. In nucleotides, the CDR3 is TGCGCCAGCAGCTTTAACGCGGACGGGGACCAGCATTTT. This chain links TRBV5-1 with TRBJ1-5; D remains unclear. CDR3 length: 13 amino acids. CDR1 is SGHRS, CDR2 YFSETQ, per germline. The V end lost 2 bases, the J end lost 12 bases, and 15 bases lay between the germline ends. The variable domain in full, with the rest retrieved from reference TRBV5-1 and TRBJ1-5, is KAGVTQTPRYLIKTRGQQVTLSCSPISGHRSVSWYQQTPGQGLQFLFEYFSETQRNKGNFPGRFSGRQFSNSRSEMNVSTLELGDSALYLCASSFNADGDQHFGDGTRLSIL.

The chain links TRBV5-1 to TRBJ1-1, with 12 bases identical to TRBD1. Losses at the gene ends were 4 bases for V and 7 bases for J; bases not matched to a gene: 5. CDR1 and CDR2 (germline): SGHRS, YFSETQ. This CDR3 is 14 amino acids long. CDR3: CASSMGQGAFEAFF. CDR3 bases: TGCGCCAGCAGCATGGGACAGGGGGCGTTTGAAGCTTTCTTT.

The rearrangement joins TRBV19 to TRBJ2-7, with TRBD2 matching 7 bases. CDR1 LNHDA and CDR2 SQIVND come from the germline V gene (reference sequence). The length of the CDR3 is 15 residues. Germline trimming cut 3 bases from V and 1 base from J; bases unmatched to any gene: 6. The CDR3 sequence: CASSIEAGISYEQYF. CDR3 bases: TGTGCCAGTAGTATCGAAGCGGGGATTTCCTACGAGCAGTACTTC.

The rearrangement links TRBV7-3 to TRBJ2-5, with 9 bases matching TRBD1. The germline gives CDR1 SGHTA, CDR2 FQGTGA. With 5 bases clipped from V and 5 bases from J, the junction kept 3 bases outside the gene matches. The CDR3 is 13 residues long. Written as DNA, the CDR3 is TGTGCCAGCAGCCAAGGACAGGGGGAGACCCAGTACTTC. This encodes CASSQGQGETQYF.

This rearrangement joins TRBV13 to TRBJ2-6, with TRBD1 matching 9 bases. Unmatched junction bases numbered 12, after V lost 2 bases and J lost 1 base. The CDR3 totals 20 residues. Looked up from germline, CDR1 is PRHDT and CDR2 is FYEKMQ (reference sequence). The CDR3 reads CASSLRRAGTGWSGANVLTF. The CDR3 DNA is TGTGCCAGCAGCTTAAGGCGGGCCGGGACAGGGTGGTCTGGGGCCAACGTCCTGACTTTC. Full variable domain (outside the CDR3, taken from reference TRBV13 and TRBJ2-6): AAGVIQSPRHLIKEKRETATLKCYPIPRHDTVYWYQQGPGQDPQFLISFYEKMQSDKGSIPDRFSAQQFSDYHSELNMSSLELGDSALYFCASSLRRAGTGWSGANVLTFGAGSRLTVL.

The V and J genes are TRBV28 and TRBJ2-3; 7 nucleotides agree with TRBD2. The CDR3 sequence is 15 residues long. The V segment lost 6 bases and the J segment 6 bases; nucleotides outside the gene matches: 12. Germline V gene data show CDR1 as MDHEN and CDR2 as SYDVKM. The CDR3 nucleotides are TGTGCCAGCAGCCCGCTTAAAAGCGGGGTGGATACGCAGTATTTT. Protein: CASSPLKSGVDTQYF.

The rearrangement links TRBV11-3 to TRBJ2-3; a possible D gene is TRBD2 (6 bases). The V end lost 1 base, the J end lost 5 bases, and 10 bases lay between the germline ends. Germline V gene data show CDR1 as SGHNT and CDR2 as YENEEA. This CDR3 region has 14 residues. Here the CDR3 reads CASSLGGEEDTQYF. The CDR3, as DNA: TGTGCCAGCAGCTTAGGGGGGGAGGAAGATACGCAGTATTTT.

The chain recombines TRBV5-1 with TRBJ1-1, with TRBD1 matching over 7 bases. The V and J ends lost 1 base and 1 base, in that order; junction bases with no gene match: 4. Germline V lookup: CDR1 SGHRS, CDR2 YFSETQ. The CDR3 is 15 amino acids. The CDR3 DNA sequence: TGCGCCAGCAGCTTGTCGGCAGGGGGGAACACTGAAGCTTTCTTT. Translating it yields CASSLSAGGNTEAFF.

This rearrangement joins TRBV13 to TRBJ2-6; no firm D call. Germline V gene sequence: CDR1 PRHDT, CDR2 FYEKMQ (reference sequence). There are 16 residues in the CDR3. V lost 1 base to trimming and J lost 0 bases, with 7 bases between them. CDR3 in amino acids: CASSLEQTSGANVLTF. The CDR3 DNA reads TGTGCCAGCAGCTTAGAACAGACCTCTGGGGCCAACGTCCTGACTTTC.

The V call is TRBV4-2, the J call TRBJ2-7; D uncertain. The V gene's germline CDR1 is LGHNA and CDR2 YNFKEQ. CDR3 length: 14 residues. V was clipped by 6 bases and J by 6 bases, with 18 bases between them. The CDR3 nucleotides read TGTGCCAGCAGTCGATCTGAGCCCCGTTCCGAGCAGTACTTC. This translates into CASSRSEPRSEQYF.

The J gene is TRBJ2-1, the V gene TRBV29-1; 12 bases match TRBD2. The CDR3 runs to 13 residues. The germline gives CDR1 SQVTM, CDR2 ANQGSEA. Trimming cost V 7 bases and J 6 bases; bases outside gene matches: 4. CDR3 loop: CSALGLAGNEQFF. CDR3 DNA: TGCAGCGCTCTGGGACTAGCGGGCAATGAGCAGTTCTTC.

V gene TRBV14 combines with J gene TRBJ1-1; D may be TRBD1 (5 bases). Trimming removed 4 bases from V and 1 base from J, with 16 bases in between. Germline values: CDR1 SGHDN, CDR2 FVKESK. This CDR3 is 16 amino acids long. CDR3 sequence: CASSRMVWGENTEAFF. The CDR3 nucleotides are TGTGCCAGCAGCCGGATGGTCTGGGGCGAGAACACTGAAGCTTTCTTT.

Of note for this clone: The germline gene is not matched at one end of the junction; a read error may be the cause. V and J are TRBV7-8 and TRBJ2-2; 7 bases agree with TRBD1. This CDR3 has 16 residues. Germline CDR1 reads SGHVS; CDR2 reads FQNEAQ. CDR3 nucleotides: TGTGCCAGCACCTTAGCCGGGACAGCAGAGACCGGGGAGCTGTTTTTT. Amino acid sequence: CASTLAGTAETGELFF. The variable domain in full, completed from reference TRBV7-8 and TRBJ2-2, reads GAGVSQSPRYKVAKRGQDVALRCDPISGHVSLFWYQQALGQGPEFLTYFQNEAQLDKSGLPSDRFFAERPEGSVSTLKIQRTQQEDSAVYLCASTLAGTAETGELFFGEGSRLTVL.

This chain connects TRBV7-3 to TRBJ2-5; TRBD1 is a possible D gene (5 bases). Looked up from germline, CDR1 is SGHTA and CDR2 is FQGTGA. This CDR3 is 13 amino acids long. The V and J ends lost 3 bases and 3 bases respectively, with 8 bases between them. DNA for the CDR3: TGTGCCAGCAGCTTCGTCAGGGAAGAGACCCAGTACTTC. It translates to CASSFVREETQYF.

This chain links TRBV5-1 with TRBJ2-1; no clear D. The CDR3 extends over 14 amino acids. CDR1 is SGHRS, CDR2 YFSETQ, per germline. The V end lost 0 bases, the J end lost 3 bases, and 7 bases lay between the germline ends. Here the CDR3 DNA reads TGCGCCAGCAGCTTGGCCACAGACTACAATGAGCAGTTCTTC. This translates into CASSLATDYNEQFF.

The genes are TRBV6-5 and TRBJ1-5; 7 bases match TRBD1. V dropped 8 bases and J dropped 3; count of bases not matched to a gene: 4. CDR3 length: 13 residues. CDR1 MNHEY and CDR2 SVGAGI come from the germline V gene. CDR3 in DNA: TGTGCCAGCGTAAGGGGGCTCAATCAGCCCCAGCATTTT. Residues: CASVRGLNQPQHF.

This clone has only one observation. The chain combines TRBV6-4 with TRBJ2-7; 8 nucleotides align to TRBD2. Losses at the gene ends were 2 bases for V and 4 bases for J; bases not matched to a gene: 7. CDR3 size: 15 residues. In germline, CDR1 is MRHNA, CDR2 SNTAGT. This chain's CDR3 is CASSDEREPAYEQYF. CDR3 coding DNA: TGTGCCAGCAGTGACGAGCGGGAGCCGGCATACGAGCAGTACTTC.

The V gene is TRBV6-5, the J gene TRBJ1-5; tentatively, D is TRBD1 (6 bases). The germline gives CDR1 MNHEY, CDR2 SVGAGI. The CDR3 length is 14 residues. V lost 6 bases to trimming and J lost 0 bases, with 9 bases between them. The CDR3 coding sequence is TGTGCCAGCAGCCGGGACAATAGCAATCAGCCCCAGCATTTT. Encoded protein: CASSRDNSNQPQHF.

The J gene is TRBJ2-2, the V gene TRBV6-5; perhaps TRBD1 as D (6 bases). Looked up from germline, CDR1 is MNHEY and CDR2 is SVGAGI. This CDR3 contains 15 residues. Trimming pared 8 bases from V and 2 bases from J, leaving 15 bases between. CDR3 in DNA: TGTGCCAGCTCCCGGACAGACCAAAACACCGGGGAGCTGTTTTTT. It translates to CASSRTDQNTGELFF.

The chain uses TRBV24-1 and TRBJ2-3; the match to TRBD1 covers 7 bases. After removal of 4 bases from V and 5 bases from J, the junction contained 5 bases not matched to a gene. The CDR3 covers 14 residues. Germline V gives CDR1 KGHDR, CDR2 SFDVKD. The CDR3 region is CATSENRGGDTQYF. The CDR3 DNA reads TGTGCCACCAGTGAGAACAGGGGTGGAGATACGCAGTATTTT.

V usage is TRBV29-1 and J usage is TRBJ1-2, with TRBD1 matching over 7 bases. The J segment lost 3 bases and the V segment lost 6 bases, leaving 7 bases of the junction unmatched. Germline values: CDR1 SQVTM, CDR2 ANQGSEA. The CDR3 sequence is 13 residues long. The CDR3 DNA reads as TGCAGCGTCGGGACAGAGCTGCACTATGGCTACACCTTC. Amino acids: CSVGTELHYGYTF. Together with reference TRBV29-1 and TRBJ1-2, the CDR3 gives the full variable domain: SAVISQKPSRDICQRGTSLTIQCQVDSQVTMMFWYRQQPGQSLTLIATANQGSEATYESGFVIDKFPISRPNLTFSTLTVSNMSPEDSSIYLCSVGTELHYGYTFGSGTRLTVV.